This T cell receptor (beta chain) was profiled in a study of blood T cells in healthy people across ages. Then a second PCR, running about 6 to 11 cycles, was carried out with a sample-barcoded 5' primer and a J-beta primer mix. TCRdb re-derived calls from the 5' RACE reads in MiXCR, one entry per CDR3 protein. The sample yields hundreds of thousands of distinct CDR3 sequences, under 35% seen once. The CDR3 is 18 amino acids. Trimming left V 0 bases short and J 3 bases short, with 15 bases between. Germline lookup yields CDR1 MNHEY and CDR2 SVGEGT. In its sample, this clonotype was seen a few times. The gene calls are TRBV6-2 or TRBV6-3 and TRBJ2-6; D possibly corresponds to TRBD2 (5 bases). The sequence was obtained from a woman older than 75 in good health. The specimen was blood. The CDR3 region is CASSYSDLGAGGANVLTF. In DNA form, the CDR3 reads TGTGCCAGCAGTTACTCGGATTTGGGAGCCGGTGGGGCCAACGTCCTGACTTTC.